This TCR beta chain originates from a study of T cell clones after liver transplantation. Overall study context: Subjects received no induction therapy and standard immunosuppression until randomization at 12-24 months post-transplant.

Germline V gene lookup returns CDR1 LNHNV and CDR2 YYDKDF (reference sequence). The CDR3 covers 15 residues. Trimming left V 5 bases short and J 4 bases short, with 18 bases between. Assay used: immunoSEQ multiplex PCR; TCRdb lists only in-frame clones, some missing. This table has 45,000 to 60,000 clones, 70% appearing once. The rearrangement uses TRBV15 and TRBJ2-7; tentative D call: TRBD1 (6 bases). This TCR was recovered from a human patient who received a liver transplant. A subset of T cells may come from the graft donor. This sample comprised CD4+ T cells from blood, obtained at the approximately 16-month timepoint. CDR3 sequence: CATSFGQPPRYEQYF. The CDR3 DNA is TGTGCCACCAGCTTCGGACAGCCACCTAGGTACGAGCAGTACTTC.